These T cell receptor beta chains were read from a single sample in a study of blood T cell repertoires in COVID-19. The assay was immunoSEQ multiplex PCR, and TCRdb's table has in-frame clones only and misses some. The sample holds 300,000 to 400,000 clones, roughly 90% seen once. Sequencing input: peripheral blood. All receptors come from a woman aged 25 to 39 with COVID-19, enrolled during active disease. The CDR3 runs from the conserved cysteine through the conserved F or W. The D gene is left open where the match is weak. For some rows the clone size is stated as once, few or many, or as a class when expanded; others skip it.

d_gene: TRBD1; v_gene: TRBV28; abundance: -; j_gene: TRBJ1-4; CDR3nt: TGTGCCAGCAGTTTTGGACAGGGTCTTGAAAAACTGTTTTTT; CDR3aa: CASSFGQGLEKLFF
d_gene: TRBD1; v_gene: TRBV18; abundance: -; j_gene: TRBJ2-1; CDR3nt: TGTGCCAGCTCACCACCCGGGACAGGGGTTAATGAGCAGTTCTTC; CDR3aa: CASSPPGTGVNEQFF
d_gene: -; v_gene: TRBV4-1; abundance: -; j_gene: TRBJ1-3; CDR3nt: TGCGCCAGCAGCCAAGGAGTTGGAAACACCATATATTTT; CDR3aa: CASSQGVGNTIYF
d_gene: TRBD1; v_gene: TRBV19; abundance: -; j_gene: TRBJ2-5; CDR3nt: TGTGCCAGTAGTCCTGGACAGGGCCAAGAGACCCAGTACTTC; CDR3aa: CASSPGQGQETQYF
d_gene: -; v_gene: TRBV25-1; abundance: -; j_gene: TRBJ1-2; CDR3nt: TGTGCCAGCAGTGAAATAGGCGACAGGAACTATGGCTACACCTTC; CDR3aa: CASSEIGDRNYGYTF
d_gene: TRBD1; v_gene: TRBV6-5; abundance: -; j_gene: TRBJ2-1; CDR3nt: TGTGCCAGCAGTCCAGGACAGGGAGCCTACAATGAGCAGTTCTTC; CDR3aa: CASSPGQGAYNEQFF
d_gene: TRBD2; v_gene: TRBV4-3; abundance: -; j_gene: TRBJ2-3; CDR3nt: TGCGCCAGCAGCCGAGCGGATAGGACTAGCAGATGGCCGCAGTATTTT; CDR3aa: CASSRADRTSRWPQYF
d_gene: TRBD2; v_gene: TRBV30; abundance: -; j_gene: TRBJ2-3; CDR3nt: TGTGCCTGGAGTGTACGGAGATGGAACGGGGGGATAGACACAGATACGCAGTATTTT; CDR3aa: CAWSVRRWNGGIDTDTQYF
d_gene: TRBD2; v_gene: TRBV5-4; abundance: -; j_gene: TRBJ2-7; CDR3nt: TGTGCCAGCAGTTCTAGCGGGGAGCACTACGAGCAGTACTTC; CDR3aa: CASSSSGEHYEQYF
d_gene: -; v_gene: TRBV11-3; abundance: -; j_gene: TRBJ2-7; CDR3nt: TGTGCCAGCAGCTTGATAGGGGTTGAGCAGTACTTC; CDR3aa: CASSLIGVEQYF
d_gene: -; v_gene: TRBV19; abundance: -; j_gene: TRBJ2-7; CDR3nt: TGTGCCAGTAGTGCGGACTCGAACTACGAGCAGTACTTC; CDR3aa: CASSADSNYEQYF
d_gene: TRBD1; v_gene: TRBV27; abundance: -; j_gene: TRBJ1-4; CDR3nt: TGTGCCAGCAGTTTATCGGGGAGGGGACAGGGGTGGGCTGAAAAACTGTTTTTT; CDR3aa: CASSLSGRGQGWAEKLFF
d_gene: TRBD1; v_gene: TRBV6-5; abundance: -; j_gene: TRBJ2-7; CDR3nt: TGTGCCAGCAGTTACGACAGGGGGGGATCCTACGAGCAGTACTTC; CDR3aa: CASSYDRGGSYEQYF
d_gene: -; v_gene: TRBV10-1; abundance: -; j_gene: TRBJ2-2; CDR3nt: TGCGCCAGCGGAACAGACGCGAACACCGGGGAGCTGTTTTTT; CDR3aa: CASGTDANTGELFF
d_gene: -; v_gene: TRBV27; abundance: -; j_gene: TRBJ2-1; CDR3nt: TGTGCCAGCAGTTTCAGGGGATCCTACAATGAGCAGTTCTTC; CDR3aa: CASSFRGSYNEQFF
d_gene: TRBD2; v_gene: TRBV19; abundance: -; j_gene: TRBJ2-2; CDR3nt: TGTGCCAGTAGTATAGAAGCGGGAGTGTACACCGGGGAGCTGTTTTTT; CDR3aa: CASSIEAGVYTGELFF
d_gene: -; v_gene: TRBV19; abundance: -; j_gene: TRBJ1-1; CDR3nt: TGTGCCAGTAGTGACGGGGAAACTGAAGCTTTCTTT; CDR3aa: CASSDGETEAFF
d_gene: -; v_gene: TRBV4-2; abundance: -; j_gene: TRBJ2-2; CDR3nt: TGTGCCAGCAGCCAAGATATCGGCGGGCCCATTGACACCGGGGAGCTGTTTTTT; CDR3aa: CASSQDIGGPIDTGELFF
d_gene: TRBD1; v_gene: TRBV3-1/TRBV3-2; abundance: -; j_gene: TRBJ2-3; CDR3nt: TGTGCCAGCAGCCAAGGACAGGGGGCCGGAGATACGCAGTATTTT; CDR3aa: CASSQGQGAGDTQYF
d_gene: -; v_gene: TRBV7-2; abundance: -; j_gene: TRBJ1-5; CDR3nt: TGTGCCAGCAGCTTAGTTACGGGAGCCCAGCATTTT; CDR3aa: CASSLVTGAQHF
d_gene: TRBD2; v_gene: TRBV29-1; abundance: -; j_gene: TRBJ2-1; CDR3nt: TGCAGCGCCGGGACTAGCGATCCCTACAATGAGCAGTTCTTC; CDR3aa: CSAGTSDPYNEQFF
d_gene: -; v_gene: TRBV21-1; abundance: -; j_gene: TRBJ2-5; CDR3nt: TGTGCCAGCAGCAAAGTCGAAGGAGCGGGAGTGTACTTC; CDR3aa: CASSKVEGAGVYF
d_gene: TRBD1; v_gene: TRBV5-4; abundance: once; j_gene: TRBJ2-2; CDR3nt: TGTGCCAGCAGCTCGGGACAGGGGGTGAACACCGGGGAGCTGTTTTTT; CDR3aa: CASSSGQGVNTGELFF
d_gene: TRBD2; v_gene: TRBV14; abundance: -; j_gene: TRBJ2-7; CDR3nt: TGTGCCAGCAGCCTCAAAGGACTAGCGAGTCACGAGCAGTACTTC; CDR3aa: CASSLKGLASHEQYF